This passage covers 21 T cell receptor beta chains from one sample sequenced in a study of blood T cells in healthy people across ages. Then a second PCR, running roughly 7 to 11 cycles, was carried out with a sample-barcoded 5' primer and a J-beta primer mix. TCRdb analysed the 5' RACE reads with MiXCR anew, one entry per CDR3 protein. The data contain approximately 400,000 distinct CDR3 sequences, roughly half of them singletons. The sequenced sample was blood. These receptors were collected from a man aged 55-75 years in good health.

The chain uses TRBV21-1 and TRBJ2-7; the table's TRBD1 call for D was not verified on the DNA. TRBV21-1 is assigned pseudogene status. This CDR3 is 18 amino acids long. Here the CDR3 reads CASSKDLRVAGPTYEQYF. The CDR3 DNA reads TGTGCCAGCAGCAAAGATCTTAGGGTTGCCGGGCCGACCTACGAGCAGTACTTC.

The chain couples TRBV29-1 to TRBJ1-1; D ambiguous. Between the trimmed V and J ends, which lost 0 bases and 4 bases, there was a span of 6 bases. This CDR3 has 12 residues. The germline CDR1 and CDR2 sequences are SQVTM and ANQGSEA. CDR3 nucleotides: TGCAGCGTTGAAGATCAGATCACTGAAGCTTTCTTT. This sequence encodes CSVEDQITEAFF.

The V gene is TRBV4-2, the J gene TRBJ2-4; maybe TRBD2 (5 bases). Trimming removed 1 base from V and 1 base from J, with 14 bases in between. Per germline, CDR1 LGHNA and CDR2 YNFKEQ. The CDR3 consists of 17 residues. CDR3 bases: TGTGCCAGCAGCCAAGTACGAGGGCAGTCTGCCAAAAACATTCAGTACTTC. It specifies CASSQVRGQSAKNIQYF.

The CDR3 here is CSAYDQGVRYGYTF. The CDR3 DNA sequence: TGCAGTGCTTATGACCAGGGGGTTAGGTATGGCTACACCTTC. V usage is TRBV20-1 and J usage is TRBJ1-2; 7 nucleotides align to TRBD1. After removal of 5 bases from V and 5 bases from J, the junction contained 11 bases not matched to a gene. The CDR3 length is 14 residues. The germline gives CDR1 DFQATT, CDR2 SNEGSKA (reference sequence).

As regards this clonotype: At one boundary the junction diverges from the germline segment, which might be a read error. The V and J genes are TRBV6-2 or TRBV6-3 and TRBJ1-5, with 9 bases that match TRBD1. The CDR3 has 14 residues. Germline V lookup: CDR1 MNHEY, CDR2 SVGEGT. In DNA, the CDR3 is TGTGCCCGCAGTTACGACAGGGGGGATCAGCCCCAGCATTTT. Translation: CARSYDRGDQPQHF.

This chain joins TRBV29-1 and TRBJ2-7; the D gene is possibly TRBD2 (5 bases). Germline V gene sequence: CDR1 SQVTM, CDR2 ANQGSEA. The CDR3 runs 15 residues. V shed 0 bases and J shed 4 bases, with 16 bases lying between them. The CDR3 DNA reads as TGCAGCGTTGAAGATCGGGAAGGAGGAGATTACGAGCAGTACTTC. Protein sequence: CSVEDREGGDYEQYF.

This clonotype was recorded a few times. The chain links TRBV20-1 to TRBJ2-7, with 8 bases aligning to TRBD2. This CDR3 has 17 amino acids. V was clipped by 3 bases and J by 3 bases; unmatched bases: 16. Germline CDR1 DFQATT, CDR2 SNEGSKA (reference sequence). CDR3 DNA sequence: TGCAGTGCTAGGGATGAACTAGCGGACGGGGGGATCTACGAGCAGTACTTC. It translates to CSARDELADGGIYEQYF.

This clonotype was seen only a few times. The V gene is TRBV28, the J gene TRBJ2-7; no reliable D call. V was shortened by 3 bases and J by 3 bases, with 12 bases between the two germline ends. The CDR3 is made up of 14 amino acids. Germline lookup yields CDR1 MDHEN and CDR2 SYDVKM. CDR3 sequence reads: CASSLIKTNYEQYF. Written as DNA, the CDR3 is TGTGCCAGCAGTTTGATAAAAACCAACTACGAGCAGTACTTC.

The CDR3 reads CSVAQGSGTDTQYF. The CDR3 DNA reads as TGCAGCGTTGCCCAGGGAAGCGGCACAGATACGCAGTATTTT. The gene calls are TRBV29-1 and TRBJ2-3; possibly TRBD1 for D (5 bases). V was cut by 4 bases and J by 1 base, with 12 bases left in between. Germline CDR1 SQVTM, CDR2 ANQGSEA. This CDR3 contains 14 residues.

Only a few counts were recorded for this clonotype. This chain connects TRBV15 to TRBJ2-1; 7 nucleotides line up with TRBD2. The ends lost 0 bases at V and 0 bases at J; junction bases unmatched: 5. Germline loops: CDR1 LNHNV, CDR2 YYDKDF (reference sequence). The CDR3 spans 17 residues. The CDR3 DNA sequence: TGTGCCACCAGCAGAGAATCAGCGGGACGCTCCTACAATGAGCAGTTCTTC. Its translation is CATSRESAGRSYNEQFF.

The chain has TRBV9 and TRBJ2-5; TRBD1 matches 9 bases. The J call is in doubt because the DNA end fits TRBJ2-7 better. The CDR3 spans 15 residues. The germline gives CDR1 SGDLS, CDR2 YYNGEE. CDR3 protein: CASSAGQGFTLEQYF. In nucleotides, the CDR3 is TGTGCCAGCAGCGCCGGACAGGGGTTCACCCTCGAGCAGTACTTC.

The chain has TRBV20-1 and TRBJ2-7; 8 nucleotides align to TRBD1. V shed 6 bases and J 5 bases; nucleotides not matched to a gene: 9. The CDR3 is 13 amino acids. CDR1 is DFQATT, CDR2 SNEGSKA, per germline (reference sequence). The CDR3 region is CSAPGQVGNEQYF. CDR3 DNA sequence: TGCAGTGCACCGGGACAGGTGGGAAACGAGCAGTACTTC.

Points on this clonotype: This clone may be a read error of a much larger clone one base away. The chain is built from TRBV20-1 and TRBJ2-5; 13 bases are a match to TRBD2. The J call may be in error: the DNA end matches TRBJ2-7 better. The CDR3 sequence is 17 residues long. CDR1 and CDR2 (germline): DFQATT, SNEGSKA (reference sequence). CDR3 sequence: CSAIGLAGAQIVYEQYF. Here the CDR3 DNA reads TGCAGTGCTATAGGACTAGCGGGAGCCCAAATCGTCTACGAGCAGTACTTC.

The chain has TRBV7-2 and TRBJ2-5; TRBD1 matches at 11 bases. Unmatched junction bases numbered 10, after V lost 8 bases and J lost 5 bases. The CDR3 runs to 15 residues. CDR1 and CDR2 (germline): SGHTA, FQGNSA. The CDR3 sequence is CASGLDRGRVETQYF. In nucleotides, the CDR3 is TGTGCCAGCGGCCTGGACAGGGGGCGGGTGGAGACCCAGTACTTC.

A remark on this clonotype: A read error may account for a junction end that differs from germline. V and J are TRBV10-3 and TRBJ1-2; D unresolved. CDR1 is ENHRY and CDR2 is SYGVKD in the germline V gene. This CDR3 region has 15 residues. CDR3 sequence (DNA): TGTGCCATCAGTGAGTCGTTACAGTTGAGCTATGGCTGCACCTTC. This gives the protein CAISESLQLSYGCTF.

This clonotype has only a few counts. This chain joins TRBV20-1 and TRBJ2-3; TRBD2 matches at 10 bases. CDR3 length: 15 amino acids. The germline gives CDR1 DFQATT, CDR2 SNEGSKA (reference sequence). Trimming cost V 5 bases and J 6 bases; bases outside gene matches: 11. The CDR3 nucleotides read TGCAGTGCTCGACGGGCTAGCGGGAGTTGGGATACGCAGTATTTT. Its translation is CSARRASGSWDTQYF.

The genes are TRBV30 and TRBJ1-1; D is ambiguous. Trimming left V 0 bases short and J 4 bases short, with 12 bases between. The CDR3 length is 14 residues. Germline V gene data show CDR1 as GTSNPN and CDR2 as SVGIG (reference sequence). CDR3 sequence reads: CAWSVQAGLTEAFF. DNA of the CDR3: TGTGCCTGGAGTGTACAAGCGGGCCTCACTGAAGCTTTCTTT.

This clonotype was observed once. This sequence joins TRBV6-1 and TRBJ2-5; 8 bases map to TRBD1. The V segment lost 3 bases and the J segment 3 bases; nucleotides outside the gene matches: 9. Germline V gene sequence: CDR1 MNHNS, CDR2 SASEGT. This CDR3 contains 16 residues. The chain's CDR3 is CASSETTGGPKETQYF. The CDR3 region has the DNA TGTGCCAGCAGTGAGACCACAGGGGGACCTAAAGAGACCCAGTACTTC.

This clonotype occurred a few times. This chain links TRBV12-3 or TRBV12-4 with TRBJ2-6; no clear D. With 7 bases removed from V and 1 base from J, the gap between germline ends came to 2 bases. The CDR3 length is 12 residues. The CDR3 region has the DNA TGTGCCAGCATATCTGGGGCCAACGTCCTGACTTTC. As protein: CASISGANVLTF.

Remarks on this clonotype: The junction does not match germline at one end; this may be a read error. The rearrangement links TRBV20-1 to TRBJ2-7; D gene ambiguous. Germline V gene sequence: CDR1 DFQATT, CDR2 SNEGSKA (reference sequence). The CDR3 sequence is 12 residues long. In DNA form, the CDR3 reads TGTAGTGCTGTACAGAGCTCCTACGAGCAGTACTTC. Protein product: CSAVQSSYEQYF.

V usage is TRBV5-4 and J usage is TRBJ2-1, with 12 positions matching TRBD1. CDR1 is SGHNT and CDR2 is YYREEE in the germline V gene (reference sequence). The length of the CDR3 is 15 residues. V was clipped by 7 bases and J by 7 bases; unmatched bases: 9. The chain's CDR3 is CASGSRDRGLNEQFF. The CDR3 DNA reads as TGTGCCAGCGGCTCCCGGGACAGGGGGCTAAATGAGCAGTTCTTC.